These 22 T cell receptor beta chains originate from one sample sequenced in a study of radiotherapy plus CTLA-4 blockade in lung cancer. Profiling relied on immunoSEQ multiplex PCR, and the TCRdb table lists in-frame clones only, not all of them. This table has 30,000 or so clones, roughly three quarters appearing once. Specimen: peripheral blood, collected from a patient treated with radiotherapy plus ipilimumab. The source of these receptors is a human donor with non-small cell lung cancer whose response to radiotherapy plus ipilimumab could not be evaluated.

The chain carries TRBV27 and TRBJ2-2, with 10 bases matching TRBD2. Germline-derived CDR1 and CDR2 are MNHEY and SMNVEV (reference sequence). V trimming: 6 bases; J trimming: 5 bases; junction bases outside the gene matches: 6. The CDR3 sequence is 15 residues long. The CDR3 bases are TGTGCCAGCAGCCAAAGGGGACTAGCGACCGGGGAGCTGTTTTTT. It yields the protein CASSQRGLATGELFF.

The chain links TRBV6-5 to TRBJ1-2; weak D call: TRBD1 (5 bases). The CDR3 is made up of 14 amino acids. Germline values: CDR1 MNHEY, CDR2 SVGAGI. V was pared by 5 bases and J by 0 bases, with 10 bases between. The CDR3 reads CASSIKGPNYGYTF. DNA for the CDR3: TGTGCCAGCAGTATTAAGGGGCCTAACTATGGCTACACCTTC.

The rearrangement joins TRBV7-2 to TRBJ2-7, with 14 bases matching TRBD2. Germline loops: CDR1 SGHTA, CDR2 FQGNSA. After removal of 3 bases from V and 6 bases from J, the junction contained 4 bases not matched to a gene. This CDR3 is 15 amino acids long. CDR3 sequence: CASSLGLAGVVEQYF. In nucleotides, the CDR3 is TGTGCCAGCAGCTTGGGACTAGCGGGAGTAGTCGAGCAGTACTTC.

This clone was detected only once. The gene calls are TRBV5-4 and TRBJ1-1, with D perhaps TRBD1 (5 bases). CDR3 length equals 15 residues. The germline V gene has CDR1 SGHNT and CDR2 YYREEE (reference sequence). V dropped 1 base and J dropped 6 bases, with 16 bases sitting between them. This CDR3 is CASSLLQGEQAEAFF. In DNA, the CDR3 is TGTGCCAGCAGCTTGCTTCAGGGCGAGCAGGCTGAAGCTTTCTTT.

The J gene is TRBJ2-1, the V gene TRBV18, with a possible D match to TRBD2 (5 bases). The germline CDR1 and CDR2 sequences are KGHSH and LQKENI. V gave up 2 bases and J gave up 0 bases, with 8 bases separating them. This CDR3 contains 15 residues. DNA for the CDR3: TGTGCCAGCTCACCAACTAGAGGCTCCTACAATGAGCAGTTCTTC. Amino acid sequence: CASSPTRGSYNEQFF.

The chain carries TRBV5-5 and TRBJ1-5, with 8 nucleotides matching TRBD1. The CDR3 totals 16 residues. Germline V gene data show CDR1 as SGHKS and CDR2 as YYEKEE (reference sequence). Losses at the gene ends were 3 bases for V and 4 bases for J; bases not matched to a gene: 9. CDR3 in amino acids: CASSSTQGAQNQPQHF. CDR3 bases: TGTGCCAGCAGCTCGACGCAGGGGGCGCAGAATCAGCCCCAGCATTTT.

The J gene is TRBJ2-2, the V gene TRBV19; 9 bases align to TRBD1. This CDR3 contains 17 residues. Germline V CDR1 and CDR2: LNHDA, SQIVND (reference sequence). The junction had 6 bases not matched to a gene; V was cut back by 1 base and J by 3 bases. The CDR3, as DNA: TGTGCCAGTAGTATAGCCCCCGGGACAGGGTACACCGGGGAGCTGTTTTTT. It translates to CASSIAPGTGYTGELFF.

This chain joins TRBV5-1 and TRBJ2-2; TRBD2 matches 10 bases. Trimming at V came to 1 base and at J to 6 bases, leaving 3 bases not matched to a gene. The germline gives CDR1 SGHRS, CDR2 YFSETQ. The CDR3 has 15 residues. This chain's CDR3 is CASSLIAGGSGELFF. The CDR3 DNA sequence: TGCGCCAGCAGCTTGATAGCGGGAGGATCCGGGGAGCTGTTTTTT.

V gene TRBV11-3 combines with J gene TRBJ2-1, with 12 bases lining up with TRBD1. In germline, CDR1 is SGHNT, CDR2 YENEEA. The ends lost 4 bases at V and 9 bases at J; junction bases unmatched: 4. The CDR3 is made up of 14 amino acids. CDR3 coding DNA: TGTGCCAGCAGCTCGGGACAGGGGGCAGGTGAGCAGTTCTTC. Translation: CASSSGQGAGEQFF.

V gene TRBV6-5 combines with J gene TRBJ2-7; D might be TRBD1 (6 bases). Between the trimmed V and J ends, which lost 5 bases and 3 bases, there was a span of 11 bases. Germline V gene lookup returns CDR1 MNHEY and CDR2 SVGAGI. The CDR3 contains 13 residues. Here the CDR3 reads CASSREDSYEQYF. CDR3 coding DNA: TGTGCCAGCAGTCGAGAGGACAGCTACGAGCAGTACTTC.

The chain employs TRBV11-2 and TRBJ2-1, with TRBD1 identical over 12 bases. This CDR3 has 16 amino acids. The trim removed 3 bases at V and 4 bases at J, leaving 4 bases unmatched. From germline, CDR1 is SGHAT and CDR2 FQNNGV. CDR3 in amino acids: CASSFPGQGAYNEQFF. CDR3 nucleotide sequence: TGTGCCAGCAGCTTCCCGGGACAGGGGGCATACAATGAGCAGTTCTTC.

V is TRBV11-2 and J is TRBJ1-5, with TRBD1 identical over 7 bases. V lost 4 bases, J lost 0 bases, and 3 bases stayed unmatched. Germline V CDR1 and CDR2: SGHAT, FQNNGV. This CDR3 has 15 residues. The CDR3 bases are TGTGCCAGCAGCTGGACAGGTTATAGCAATCAGCCCCAGCATTTT. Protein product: CASSWTGYSNQPQHF.

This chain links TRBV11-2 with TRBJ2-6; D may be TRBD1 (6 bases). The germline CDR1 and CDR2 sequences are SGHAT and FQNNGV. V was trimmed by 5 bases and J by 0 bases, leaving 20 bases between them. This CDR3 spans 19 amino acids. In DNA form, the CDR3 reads TGTGCCAGCAGCCATCATTCCAGGACGGGACACTCTGGGGCCAACGTCCTGACTTTC. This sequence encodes CASSHHSRTGHSGANVLTF. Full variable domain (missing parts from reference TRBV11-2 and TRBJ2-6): EAGVAQSPRYKIIEKRQSVAFWCNPISGHATLYWYQQILGQGPKLLIQFQNNGVVDDSQLPKDRFSAERLKGVDSTLKIQPAKLEDSAVYLCASSHHSRTGHSGANVLTFGAGSRLTVL.

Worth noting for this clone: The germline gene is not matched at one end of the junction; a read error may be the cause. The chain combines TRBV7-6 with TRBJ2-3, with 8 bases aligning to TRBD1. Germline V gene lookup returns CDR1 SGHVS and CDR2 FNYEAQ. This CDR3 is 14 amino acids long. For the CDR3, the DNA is TGTGCCAGCAGTTTAGGACAGGGCGCAGATACGCAGTATTTT. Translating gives CASSLGQGADTQYF.

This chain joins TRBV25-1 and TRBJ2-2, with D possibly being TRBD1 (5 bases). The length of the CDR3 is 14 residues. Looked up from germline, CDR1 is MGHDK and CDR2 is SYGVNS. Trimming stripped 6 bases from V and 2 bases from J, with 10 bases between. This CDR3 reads CASRDRVNTGELFF. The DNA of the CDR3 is TGTGCCAGCAGAGACAGAGTAAACACCGGGGAGCTGTTTTTT.

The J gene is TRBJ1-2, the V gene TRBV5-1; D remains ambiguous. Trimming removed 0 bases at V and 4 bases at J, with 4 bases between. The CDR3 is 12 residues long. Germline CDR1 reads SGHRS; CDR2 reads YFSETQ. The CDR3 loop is CASSLVGYGYTF. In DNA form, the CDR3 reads TGCGCCAGCAGCTTGGTCGGCTATGGCTACACCTTC.

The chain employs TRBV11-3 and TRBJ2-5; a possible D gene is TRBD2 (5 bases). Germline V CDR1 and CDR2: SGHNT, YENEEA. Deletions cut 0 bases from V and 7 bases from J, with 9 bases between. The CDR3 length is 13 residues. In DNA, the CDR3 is TGTGCCAGCAGCTTAGATTTTGGAGGGACCCAGTACTTC. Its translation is CASSLDFGGTQYF.

The CDR3 region is CASRNRVEQYF. The CDR3 coding sequence is TGTGCCAGCAGGAACAGGGTCGAGCAGTACTTC. The chain uses TRBV6-1 and TRBJ2-7, with D perhaps TRBD1 (6 bases). The germline V gene encodes CDR1 MNHNS and CDR2 SASEGT. The CDR3 consists of 11 residues. Deletions cut 6 bases from V and 6 bases from J, with 9 bases between.

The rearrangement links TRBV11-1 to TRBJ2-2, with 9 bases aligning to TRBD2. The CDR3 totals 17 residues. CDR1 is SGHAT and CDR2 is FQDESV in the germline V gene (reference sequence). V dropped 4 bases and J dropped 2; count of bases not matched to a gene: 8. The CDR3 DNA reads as TGTGCCAGCAGCTCATTGGGGCGGGAGGGCAACACCGGGGAGCTGTTTTTT. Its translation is CASSSLGREGNTGELFF.

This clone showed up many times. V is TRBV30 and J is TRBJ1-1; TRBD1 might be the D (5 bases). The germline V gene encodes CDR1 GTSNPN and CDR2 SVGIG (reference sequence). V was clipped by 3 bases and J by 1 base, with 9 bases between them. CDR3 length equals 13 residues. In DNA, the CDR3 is TGTGCCTGGAGAAGCCAGGGGAACACTGAAGCTTTCTTT. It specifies CAWRSQGNTEAFF.

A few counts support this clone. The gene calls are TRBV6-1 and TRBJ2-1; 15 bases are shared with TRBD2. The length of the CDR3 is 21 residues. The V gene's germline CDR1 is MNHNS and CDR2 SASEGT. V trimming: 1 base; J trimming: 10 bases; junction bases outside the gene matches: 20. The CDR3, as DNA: TGTGCCAGCAGTGAAGGTGTTAGGGGACTAGCGGGAGGACAGGGGGATTGGGAGCAGTTCTTC. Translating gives CASSEGVRGLAGGQGDWEQFF.

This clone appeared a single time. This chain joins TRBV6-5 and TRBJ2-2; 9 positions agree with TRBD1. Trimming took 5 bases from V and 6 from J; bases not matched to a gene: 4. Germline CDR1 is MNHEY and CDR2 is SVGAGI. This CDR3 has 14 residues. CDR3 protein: CASSGDRAAGELFF. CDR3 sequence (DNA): TGTGCCAGCAGTGGGGACAGGGCCGCCGGGGAGCTGTTTTTT.